The subject of this entry is one T cell receptor beta chain. This entry is derived from a study of blood T cell repertoires in COVID-19. Assay used: immunoSEQ multiplex PCR; TCRdb lists only in-frame clones, some missing. Found here are nearly 350,000 clones, around 88% of them singletons; the top ten hold 2.5% to 3%. Sample: peripheral blood. The receptor comes from a young man with active or convalescent COVID-19.

The CDR3 spells CATSDNSWGQGYNEQFF. The CDR3 nucleotides read TGTGCCACCAGTGATAATTCCTGGGGACAGGGCTACAATGAGCAGTTCTTC. This rearrangement joins TRBV24-1 to TRBJ2-1; 9 bases fit TRBD1. The CDR3 is made up of 17 amino acids. Germline V lookup: CDR1 KGHDR, CDR2 SFDVKD. Trimming removed 3 bases from V and 3 bases from J; junction bases left unmatched: 8.